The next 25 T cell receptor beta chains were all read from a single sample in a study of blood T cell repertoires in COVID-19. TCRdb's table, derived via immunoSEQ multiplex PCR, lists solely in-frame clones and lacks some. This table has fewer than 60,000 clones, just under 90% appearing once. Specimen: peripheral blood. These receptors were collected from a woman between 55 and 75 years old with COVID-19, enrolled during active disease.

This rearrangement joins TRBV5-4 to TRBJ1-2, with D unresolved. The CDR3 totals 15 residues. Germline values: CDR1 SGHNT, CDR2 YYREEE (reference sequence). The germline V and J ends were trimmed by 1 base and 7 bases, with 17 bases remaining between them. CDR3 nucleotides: TGTGCCAGCAGCTTGAGTGGACTCCGGAGGAGTGGCTACACCTTC. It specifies CASSLSGLRRSGYTF.

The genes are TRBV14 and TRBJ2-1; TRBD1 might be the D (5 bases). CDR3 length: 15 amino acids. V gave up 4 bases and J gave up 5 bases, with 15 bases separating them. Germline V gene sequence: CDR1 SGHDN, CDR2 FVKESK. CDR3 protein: CASSPTFKGNNEQFF. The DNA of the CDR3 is TGTGCCAGCAGCCCGACGTTTAAGGGGAACAATGAGCAGTTCTTC.

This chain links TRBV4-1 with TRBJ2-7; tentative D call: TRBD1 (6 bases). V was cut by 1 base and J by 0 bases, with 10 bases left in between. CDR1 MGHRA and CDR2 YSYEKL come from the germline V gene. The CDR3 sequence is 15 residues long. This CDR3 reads CASSQGPDSSYEQYF. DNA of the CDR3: TGCGCCAGCAGCCAAGGTCCGGACAGCTCCTACGAGCAGTACTTC.

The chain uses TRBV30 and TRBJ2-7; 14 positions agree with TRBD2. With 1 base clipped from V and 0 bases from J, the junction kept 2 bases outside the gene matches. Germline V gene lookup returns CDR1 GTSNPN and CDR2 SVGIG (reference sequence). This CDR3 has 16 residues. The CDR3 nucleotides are TGTGCCTGGAGTGACGGGACTAGCGGGAGCTCCTACGAGCAGTACTTC. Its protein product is CAWSDGTSGSSYEQYF.

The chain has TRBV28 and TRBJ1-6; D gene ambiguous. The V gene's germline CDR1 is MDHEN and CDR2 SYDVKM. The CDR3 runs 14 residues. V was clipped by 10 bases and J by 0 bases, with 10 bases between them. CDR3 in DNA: TGTGCCAATAAAGATAGCTCCTATAATTCACCCCTCCACTTT. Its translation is CANKDSSYNSPLHF.

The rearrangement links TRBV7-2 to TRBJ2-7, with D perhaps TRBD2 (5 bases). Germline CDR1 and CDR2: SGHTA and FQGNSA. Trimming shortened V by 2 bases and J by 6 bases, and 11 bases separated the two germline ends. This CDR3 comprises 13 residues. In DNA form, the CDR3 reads TGTGCCAGCAGCTTATACGGGGTTGGCGAGCAGTACTTC. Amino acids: CASSLYGVGEQYF.

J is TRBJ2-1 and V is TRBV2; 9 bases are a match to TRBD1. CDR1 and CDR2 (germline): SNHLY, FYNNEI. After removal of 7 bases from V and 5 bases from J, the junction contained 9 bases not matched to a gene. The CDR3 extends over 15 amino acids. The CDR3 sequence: CASTQEQGANNEQFF. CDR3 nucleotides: TGTGCCAGCACTCAAGAACAGGGGGCGAACAATGAGCAGTTCTTC.

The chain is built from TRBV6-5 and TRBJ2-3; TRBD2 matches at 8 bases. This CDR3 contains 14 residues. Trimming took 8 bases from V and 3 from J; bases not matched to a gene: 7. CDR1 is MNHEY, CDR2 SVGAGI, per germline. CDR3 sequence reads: CASAAGARTDTQYF. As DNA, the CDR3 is TGTGCCAGCGCAGCGGGAGCCAGAACAGATACGCAGTATTTT.

The CDR3 sequence: CASSLEGTGIANQPQHF. The CDR3 bases are TGTGCCAGCAGCTTAGAAGGTACAGGAATAGCAAATCAGCCCCAGCATTTT. The chain links TRBV7-2 to TRBJ1-5, with D perhaps TRBD1 (5 bases). This CDR3 has 17 amino acids. Trimming shortened V by 1 base and J by 4 bases, and 17 bases separated the two germline ends. Germline CDR1 SGHTA, CDR2 FQGNSA. The variable domain in full, with the rest retrieved from reference TRBV7-2 and TRBJ1-5, is GAGVSQSPSNKVTEKGKDVELRCDPISGHTALYWYRQSLGQGLEFLIYFQGNSAPDKSGLPSDRFSAERTGGSVSTLTIQRTQQEDSAVYLCASSLEGTGIANQPQHFGDGTRLSIL.

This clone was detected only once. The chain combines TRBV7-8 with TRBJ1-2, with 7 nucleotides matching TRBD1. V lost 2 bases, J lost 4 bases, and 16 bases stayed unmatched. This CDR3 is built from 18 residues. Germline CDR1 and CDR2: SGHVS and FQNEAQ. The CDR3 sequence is CASSLFRPRTGDLYGYTF. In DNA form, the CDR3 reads TGTGCCAGCAGCTTATTTAGGCCCCGGACAGGCGATCTCTATGGCTACACCTTC.

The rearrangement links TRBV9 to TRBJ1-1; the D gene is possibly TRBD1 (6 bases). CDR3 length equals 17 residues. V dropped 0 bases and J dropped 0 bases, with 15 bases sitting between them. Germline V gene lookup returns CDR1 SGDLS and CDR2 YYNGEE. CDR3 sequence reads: CASSVGLRDKLNTEAFF. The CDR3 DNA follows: TGTGCCAGCAGCGTAGGTTTGAGGGACAAGTTGAACACTGAAGCTTTCTTT.

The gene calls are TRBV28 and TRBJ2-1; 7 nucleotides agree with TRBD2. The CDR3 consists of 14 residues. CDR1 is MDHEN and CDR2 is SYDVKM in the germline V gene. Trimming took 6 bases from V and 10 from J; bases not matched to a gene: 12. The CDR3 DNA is TGTGCCAGCAGCCAATGGGGAGGGACCAGAGAGCAGTTCTTC. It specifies CASSQWGGTREQFF.

CDR3 protein: CASSSQGWVSNEQFF. CDR3 bases: TGTGCCAGCAGCTCCCAGGGTTGGGTGTCCAATGAGCAGTTCTTC. V is TRBV11-3 and J is TRBJ2-1; D perhaps matches TRBD1 (5 bases). CDR1 and CDR2 from the germline V gene are SGHNT and YENEEA. The CDR3 has 15 residues. V was clipped by 4 bases and J by 6 bases, with 16 bases between them. Full variable domain (rest looked up from reference TRBV11-3 and TRBJ2-1): EAGVVQSPRYKIIEKKQPVAFWCNPISGHNTLYWYLQNLGQGPELLIRYENEEAVDDSQLPKDRFSAERLKGVDSTLKIQPAELGDSAVYLCASSSQGWVSNEQFFGPGTRLTVL.

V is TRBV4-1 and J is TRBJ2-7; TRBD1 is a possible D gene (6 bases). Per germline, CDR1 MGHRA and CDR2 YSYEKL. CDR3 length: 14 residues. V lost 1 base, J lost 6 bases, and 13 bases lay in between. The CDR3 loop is CASSQAATGSEQYF. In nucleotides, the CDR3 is TGCGCCAGCAGCCAAGCCGCAACAGGGAGCGAGCAGTACTTC.

The CDR3 sequence: CATSRDPGTSGFGETQYF. In DNA form, the CDR3 reads TGTGCCACCAGCAGAGATCCCGGGACTAGCGGGTTTGGAGAGACCCAGTACTTC. The rearrangement joins TRBV15 to TRBJ2-5, with 12 bases aligning to TRBD2. With V trimmed by 0 bases and J by 4 bases, 9 bases remained unmatched. The CDR3 is 18 residues long. The germline V gene has CDR1 LNHNV and CDR2 YYDKDF (reference sequence).

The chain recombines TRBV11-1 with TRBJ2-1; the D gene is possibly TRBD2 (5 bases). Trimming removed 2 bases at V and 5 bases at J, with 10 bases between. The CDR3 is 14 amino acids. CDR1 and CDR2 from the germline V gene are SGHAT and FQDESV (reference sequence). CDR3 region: CASSLRGNHNEQFF. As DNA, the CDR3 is TGTGCCAGCAGCTTAAGAGGGAATCACAATGAGCAGTTCTTC.

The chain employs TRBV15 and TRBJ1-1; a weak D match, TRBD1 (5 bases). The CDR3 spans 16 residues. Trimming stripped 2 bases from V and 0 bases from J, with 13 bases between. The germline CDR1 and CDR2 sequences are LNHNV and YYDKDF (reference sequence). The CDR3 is CATSRTTDRLNTEAFF. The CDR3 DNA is TGTGCCACCAGCAGAACGACCGACAGATTGAACACTGAAGCTTTCTTT.

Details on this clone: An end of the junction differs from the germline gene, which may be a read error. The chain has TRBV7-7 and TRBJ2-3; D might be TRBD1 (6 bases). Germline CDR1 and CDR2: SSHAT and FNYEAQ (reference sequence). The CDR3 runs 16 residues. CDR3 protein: CASSSTLADRTDTQYF. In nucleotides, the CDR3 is TGTGCTAGCAGCTCCACCCTCGCTGACAGGACAGATACGCAGTATTTT.

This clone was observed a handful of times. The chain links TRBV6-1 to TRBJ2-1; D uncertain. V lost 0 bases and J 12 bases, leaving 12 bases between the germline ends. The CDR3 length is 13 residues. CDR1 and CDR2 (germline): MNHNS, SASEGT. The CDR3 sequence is CASSEARGYWQFF. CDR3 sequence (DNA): TGTGCCAGCAGTGAAGCGCGAGGATATTGGCAGTTCTTC.

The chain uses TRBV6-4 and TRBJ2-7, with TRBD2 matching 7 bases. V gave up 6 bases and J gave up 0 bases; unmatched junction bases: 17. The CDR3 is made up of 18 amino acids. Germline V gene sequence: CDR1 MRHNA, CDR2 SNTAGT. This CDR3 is CASRADRKGLPRSYEQYF. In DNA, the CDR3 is TGTGCCAGCAGAGCCGATCGCAAGGGACTACCACGCTCCTACGAGCAGTACTTC.

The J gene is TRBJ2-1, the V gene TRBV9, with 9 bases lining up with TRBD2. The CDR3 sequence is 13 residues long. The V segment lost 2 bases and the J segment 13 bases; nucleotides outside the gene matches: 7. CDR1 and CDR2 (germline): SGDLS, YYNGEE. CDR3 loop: CASSVELAGPQFF. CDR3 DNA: TGTGCCAGCAGCGTCGAACTAGCGGGCCCCCAGTTCTTC.

The CDR3: CAWEGHPNTEAFF. CDR3 nucleotide sequence: TGTGCCTGGGAGGGACACCCGAACACTGAAGCTTTCTTT. V and J are TRBV30 and TRBJ1-1, with TRBD1 as a possible D gene (6 bases). The CDR3 has 13 amino acids. V was pared by 5 bases and J by 1 base, with 11 bases between. Germline lookup yields CDR1 GTSNPN and CDR2 SVGIG (reference sequence).

This chain's CDR3 is CATSDLRDSRRSADTQYF. The CDR3 DNA sequence: TGTGCCACCAGTGATTTACGGGACAGCCGCCGGTCGGCAGATACGCAGTATTTT. The chain uses TRBV24-1 and TRBJ2-3; 7 positions match TRBD1. Trimming removed 1 base from V and 4 bases from J; junction bases left unmatched: 13. Per the germline V gene, CDR1 is KGHDR and CDR2 is SFDVKD. The CDR3 spans 18 residues.

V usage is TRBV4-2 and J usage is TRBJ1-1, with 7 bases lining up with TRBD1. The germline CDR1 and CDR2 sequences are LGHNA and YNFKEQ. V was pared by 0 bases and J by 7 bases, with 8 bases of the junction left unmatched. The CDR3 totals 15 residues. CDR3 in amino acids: CASSQERGQAYEAFF. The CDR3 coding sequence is TGTGCCAGCAGCCAAGAGAGAGGACAGGCATATGAAGCTTTCTTT.

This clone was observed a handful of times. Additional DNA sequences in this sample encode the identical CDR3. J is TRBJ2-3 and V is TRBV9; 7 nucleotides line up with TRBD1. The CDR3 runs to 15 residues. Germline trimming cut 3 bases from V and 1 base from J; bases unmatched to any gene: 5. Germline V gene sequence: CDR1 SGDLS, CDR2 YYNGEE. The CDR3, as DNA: TGTGCCAGCAGCGCGCGACAGGGAGGCACAGATACGCAGTATTTT. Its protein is CASSARQGGTDTQYF.